These 21 T cell receptor beta chains share one sample of origin, sequenced in a study of cytomegalovirus exposure and HLA in healthy donors. The PCR had 60 Vbeta and 13 Jbeta primers. The method was immunoSEQ multiplex PCR; TCRdb's version includes in-frame clones alone and lacks a portion of them. The data show 150,000 to 200,000 clones, with roughly 73% seen just once and about 7.7% held by the top ten. Material for sequencing was PBMCs. Every receptor here comes from a woman in her thirties or forties in good health and CMV-seropositive.

Only a few counts were recorded for this clone. The chain carries TRBV5-6 and TRBJ2-7, with D possibly being TRBD1 (6 bases). V was cut by 2 bases and J by 2 bases, with 20 bases left in between. This CDR3 spans 17 amino acids. Germline-derived CDR1 and CDR2 are SGHDT and YYEEEE. The CDR3 reads CASSFSLRLQGTYEQYF. Here the CDR3 DNA reads TGTGCCAGCAGCTTTTCCCTTCGCTTACAGGGCACCTACGAGCAGTACTTC.

The chain has TRBV27 and TRBJ2-7; 12 bases match TRBD1. Germline values: CDR1 MNHEY, CDR2 SMNVEV (reference sequence). This CDR3 spans 16 amino acids. The junction had 7 bases not matched to a gene; V was cut back by 2 bases and J by 5 bases. The CDR3 protein is CASSLKAGQGAHEQYF. The DNA for the CDR3 is TGTGCCAGCAGTTTAAAGGCGGGACAGGGGGCCCACGAGCAGTACTTC.

The chain links TRBV2 to TRBJ1-4; D perhaps matches TRBD1 (6 bases). Germline loops: CDR1 SNHLY, CDR2 FYNNEI. The CDR3 sequence is 15 residues long. The V end lost 6 bases, the J end lost 0 bases, and 11 bases lay between the germline ends. The CDR3 coding sequence is TGTGCCAGCAGCGCAAACAGGGCAACTAATGAAAAACTGTTTTTT. It codes for CASSANRATNEKLFF.

The rearrangement links TRBV4-3 to TRBJ2-5, with D tentatively TRBD2 (5 bases). CDR1 is LGHNA and CDR2 is YSLEER in the germline V gene. The V gene lost 4 bases and the J gene lost 5 bases, with 11 bases spanning the gap. The CDR3 has 13 amino acids. The CDR3 spells CASSRLPGETQYF. DNA for the CDR3: TGCGCCAGCAGCCGCCTACCGGGGGAGACCCAGTACTTC.

Details on this clone: Distinct nucleotide sequences in the sample also encode this CDR3. The rearrangement joins TRBV28 to TRBJ2-7; D perhaps matches TRBD2 (5 bases). CDR1 is MDHEN and CDR2 is SYDVKM in the germline V gene. This CDR3 region has 14 residues. The ends were cut back, 2 bases at V and 2 bases at J, with 10 bases in the middle. CDR3 region: CASSLGRATYEQYF. The CDR3 bases are TGTGCCAGCAGTTTAGGGCGGGCCACCTACGAGCAGTACTTC.

In DNA form, the CDR3 reads TGTGCCAGCAGCTTAGCGCTCAACAGGGTAGGCGAAAAACTGTTTTTT. Translation: CASSLALNRVGEKLFF. This rearrangement joins TRBV7-2 to TRBJ1-4; possibly TRBD1 for D (6 bases). The V gene lost 0 bases and the J gene lost 8 bases, with 16 bases spanning the gap. CDR1 and CDR2 from the germline V gene are SGHTA and FQGNSA. The length of the CDR3 is 16 residues.

The chain couples TRBV28 to TRBJ2-1, with TRBD2 matching 8 bases. Germline V gene lookup returns CDR1 MDHEN and CDR2 SYDVKM. V was clipped by 5 bases and J by 6 bases; unmatched bases: 6. This CDR3 has 14 residues. In DNA form, the CDR3 reads TGTGCCAGCAGTCGGAGCGGGAGTCGCAATGAGCAGTTCTTC. This translates into CASSRSGSRNEQFF.

V usage is TRBV9 and J usage is TRBJ2-2, with TRBD2 matching over 8 bases. Germline V gene lookup returns CDR1 SGDLS and CDR2 YYNGEE. This CDR3 region has 16 residues. Losses at the gene ends were 4 bases for V and 0 bases for J; bases not matched to a gene: 5. CDR3 protein: CASSSRGGSNTGELFF. CDR3 nucleotide sequence: TGTGCCAGCAGCTCCCGGGGGGGTTCGAACACCGGGGAGCTGTTTTTT. The variable domain in full, completed from reference TRBV9 and TRBJ2-2, reads DSGVTQTPKHLITATGQRVTLRCSPRSGDLSVYWYQQSLDQGLQFLIQYYNGEERAKGNILERFSAQQFPDLHSELNLSSLELGDSALYFCASSSRGGSNTGELFFGEGSRLTVL.

The chain uses TRBV5-1 and TRBJ2-7; a possible D gene is TRBD1 (5 bases). V lost 4 bases, J lost 3 bases, and 11 bases lay in between. This CDR3 is 13 amino acids long. Germline V lookup: CDR1 SGHRS, CDR2 YFSETQ. CDR3 coding DNA: TGCGCCAGCAGCACAGACAGCTTCTACGAGCAGTACTTC. Amino acid sequence: CASSTDSFYEQYF. Complete variable domain (other parts from reference TRBV5-1 and TRBJ2-7): KAGVTQTPRYLIKTRGQQVTLSCSPISGHRSVSWYQQTPGQGLQFLFEYFSETQRNKGNFPGRFSGRQFSNSRSEMNVSTLELGDSALYLCASSTDSFYEQYFGPGTRLTVT.

The chain joins TRBV28 to TRBJ2-7, with 9 nucleotides matching TRBD1. CDR3 length: 12 residues. Trimming cost V 5 bases and J 11 bases; bases outside gene matches: 7. Germline assignment: CDR1 MDHEN and CDR2 SYDVKM. DNA for the CDR3: TGTGCCAGCAGTGATAACCGACAGGGGGAGTACTTC. Its translation is CASSDNRQGEYF. The variable domain in full, with the rest retrieved from reference TRBV28 and TRBJ2-7, is DVKVTQSSRYLVKRTGEKVFLECVQDMDHENMFWYRQDPGLGLRLIYFSYDVKMKEKGDIPEGYSVSREKKERFSLILESASTNQTSMYLCASSDNRQGEYFGPGTRLTVT.

The chain is built from TRBV18 and TRBJ2-5, with 8 nucleotides matching TRBD1. Germline V gene sequence: CDR1 KGHSH, CDR2 LQKENI. This CDR3 region has 14 residues. With V trimmed by 5 bases and J by 7 bases, 9 bases remained unmatched. The CDR3 spells CASSATGERVTQYF. DNA for the CDR3: TGTGCCAGCTCAGCGACAGGGGAGAGGGTGACCCAGTACTTC.

The chain uses TRBV6-1 and TRBJ1-1, with 8 bases aligning to TRBD1. The CDR3 is 12 residues long. Losses at the gene ends were 4 bases for V and 8 bases for J; bases not matched to a gene: 3. Germline-derived CDR1 and CDR2 are MNHNS and SASEGT. The CDR3 spells CASSGTGREAFF. The CDR3 bases are TGTGCCAGCAGTGGGACAGGGAGGGAAGCTTTCTTT.

The rearrangement links TRBV6-1 to TRBJ1-3; TRBD1 is a possible D gene (5 bases). Germline assignment: CDR1 MNHNS and CDR2 SASEGT. With 10 bases removed from V and 4 bases from J, the gap between germline ends came to 14 bases. The CDR3 consists of 13 residues. The CDR3 spells CATTTGEGNTIYF. The CDR3, as DNA: TGTGCCACGACCACGGGGGAAGGAAACACCATATATTTT.

This clone was found a few times. This chain links TRBV27 with TRBJ2-7; 8 bases align to TRBD1. This CDR3 has 14 amino acids. Germline lookup yields CDR1 MNHEY and CDR2 SMNVEV (reference sequence). Germline trimming cut 5 bases from V and 2 bases from J; bases unmatched to any gene: 5. Here the CDR3 DNA reads TGTGCCAGCAGTACCACAGGGGGTGCCTACGAGCAGTACTTC. This encodes CASSTTGGAYEQYF.

The chain employs TRBV4-3 and TRBJ2-7; TRBD2 agrees at 7 bases. Trimming cost V 1 base and J 4 bases; bases outside gene matches: 7. The CDR3 extends over 15 amino acids. The germline V gene has CDR1 LGHNA and CDR2 YSLEER. The CDR3 nucleotides read TGCGCCAGCAGCCAAGGCTCTAGCGGTCCATACGAGCAGTACTTC. This gives the protein CASSQGSSGPYEQYF.

This chain uses TRBV7-3 with TRBJ2-1; D possibly corresponds to TRBD1 (6 bases). Germline loops: CDR1 SGHTA, CDR2 FQGTGA. The CDR3 runs 16 residues. V was clipped by 5 bases and J by 2 bases, with 16 bases between them. The CDR3, as DNA: TGTGCCAGCAGCCCAAAAGGGGGAGTCACCTACAATGAGCAGTTCTTC. The encoded protein is CASSPKGGVTYNEQFF.

This clone showed up just a few times. V and J are TRBV28 and TRBJ2-1, with TRBD2 matching 7 bases. With 7 bases clipped from V and 4 bases from J, the junction kept 19 bases outside the gene matches. Germline V gene sequence: CDR1 MDHEN, CDR2 SYDVKM. The length of the CDR3 is 18 residues. CDR3 in amino acids: CASIFQGLSSGGYNEQFF. CDR3 sequence (DNA): TGTGCCAGCATCTTCCAGGGTTTGTCTTCGGGGGGTTACAATGAGCAGTTCTTC.

CDR3 sequence: CASGRQAGGVYEQYF. The CDR3 coding sequence is TGTGCCAGCGGGAGACAAGCCGGCGGGGTCTACGAGCAGTACTTC. The chain carries TRBV27 and TRBJ2-7; a weak D match, TRBD2 (6 bases). The V gene's germline CDR1 is MNHEY and CDR2 SMNVEV (reference sequence). The V end was cut by 8 bases, the J end by 3 bases, with 20 bases between. This CDR3 has 15 amino acids.

This rearrangement joins TRBV28 to TRBJ1-4; 8 bases are shared with TRBD1. With V trimmed by 2 bases and J by 5 bases, 7 bases remained unmatched. Germline V gene sequence: CDR1 MDHEN, CDR2 SYDVKM. CDR3 size: 16 residues. CDR3 sequence: CASSLNKGQGNEKLFF. CDR3 DNA sequence: TGTGCCAGCAGTTTAAATAAAGGACAGGGAAATGAAAAACTGTTTTTT.

The chain uses TRBV29-1 and TRBJ2-5; TRBD1 is a possible D gene (6 bases). The CDR3 runs 12 residues. Germline assignment: CDR1 SQVTM and CDR2 ANQGSEA. Trimming pared 3 bases from V and 2 bases from J, leaving 7 bases between. The DNA for the CDR3 is TGCAGCGTTGATAGGGGGCAAGAGACCCAGTACTTC. It is translated as CSVDRGQETQYF.

The chain links TRBV30 to TRBJ1-1; D gene uncertain. This CDR3 has 12 amino acids. V was trimmed by 2 bases and J by 4 bases, leaving 8 bases between them. Germline CDR1 and CDR2: GTSNPN and SVGIG (reference sequence). CDR3 nucleotide sequence: TGTGCCTGGAGTTTGGGCCCCACTGAAGCTTTCTTT. Translating it yields CAWSLGPTEAFF.